This T cell receptor (beta chain) was identified in a study of control samples from healthy donors and cancer patients. Generated by immunoSEQ multiplex PCR, the TCRdb table keeps only in-frame clones and is missing some. The table includes approximately 150,000 clones, roughly 94% detected once. This clone was seen only a few times. V gave up 0 bases and J gave up 4 bases, with 13 bases separating them. Germline V gene sequence: CDR1 SGDLS, CDR2 YYNGEE. This CDR3 comprises 15 residues. Material for sequencing was PBMCs. The sequence was obtained from a man aged 60 to 69 with colorectal cancer. The V and J genes are TRBV9 and TRBJ1-2; TRBD1 might be the D (6 bases). CDR3 DNA: TGTGCCAGCAGCGTAGAGGGGGGTCCCCTCTATGGCTACACCTTC. This translates into CASSVEGGPLYGYTF.